This T cell receptor (beta chain) was retrieved from a study of tumor-infiltrating lymphocytes in primary liver carcinoma. Study-wide results and caveats: Relative to blood, tumors carried a significantly larger fraction of the repertoire in their top 250 clones (p = 0.039). Researchers found tumor-adjacent and tumor-blood pairs overlapped less than tumor region pairs.

A primer matching the constant region was used to make TCR beta cDNA from approximately 500 ng of total RNA. Researchers made the TCR beta libraries by running three nested multiplex PCR rounds with slightly modified ARM-PCR. The study ran its first two PCR rounds for nine to ten cycles each, using TRBV1-TRBV30 forward primers and a C-beta reverse primer. MiXCR, applied by TCRdb to the multiplex PCR reads, yields one record per CDR3 protein. The profile shows 150,000 to 200,000 distinct CDR3 sequences, around 60% of them singletons. Unsorted whole blood yielded blood RNA, and germline DNA was extracted as well. Before the surgical procedure, approximately 4 milliliters of peripheral blood were collected. This clonotype came up a few times. The antigen is undetermined. Germline V gene lookup returns CDR1 MNHEY and CDR2 SMNVEV (reference sequence). The CDR3 extends over 16 amino acids. Trimming stripped 3 bases from V and 3 bases from J, with 14 bases between.

This receptor was taken from a woman aged 55 to 70 with primary liver carcinoma and hepatitis B virus infection. The chain recombines TRBV27 with TRBJ1-4; possibly TRBD1 for D (6 bases). Sequenced sample: peripheral blood. The CDR3 region is CASSFTAGAPNEKLFF. The CDR3 nucleotides read TGTGCCAGCAGTTTTACCGCAGGGGCCCCTAATGAAAAACTGTTTTTT.